This T cell receptor beta chain was observed in a study of Ad26.COV2.S vaccination and SARS-CoV-2 variants. Study in general: Into the muscle, Ad26.COV2.S was dosed once or twice, 56 days apart. Points from the study as a whole: Assessments of TCR breadth and depth may have underestimated the total T cell responses.

Treatment denoted: around 19 received Ad26.COV2.S at low or high dose, single or two shots; a few received placebo; per-sample allocation not given. Day 63 after the first injection of vaccine or placebo was the sampling time. TCRdb keeps only in-frame clones here, not all; method: immunoSEQ multiplex PCR. The table has about 280,000 clones, more than 70% seen once; the top ten hold about 3.5%. With respect to this clone: Its antigen remains unknown.

The receptor's source is a person between 18 and 65 years old who received the Ad26.COV2.S COVID-19 vaccine or a placebo. The specimen was peripheral blood, collected in a trial of Ad26.COV2.S vaccine versus placebo.

CDR3 in DNA: TGTGCCAGCAGATCACCGGGACAGGGGGCTCCCAATGAGCAGTTCTTC. It is translated as CASRSPGQGAPNEQFF. V and J are TRBV6-6 and TRBJ2-1, with TRBD1 matching over 12 bases. CDR3 length equals 16 residues. The V and J ends lost 6 bases and 6 bases, in that order; junction bases with no gene match: 9. CDR1 and CDR2 from the germline V gene are MNHNY and SVGAGI (reference sequence).